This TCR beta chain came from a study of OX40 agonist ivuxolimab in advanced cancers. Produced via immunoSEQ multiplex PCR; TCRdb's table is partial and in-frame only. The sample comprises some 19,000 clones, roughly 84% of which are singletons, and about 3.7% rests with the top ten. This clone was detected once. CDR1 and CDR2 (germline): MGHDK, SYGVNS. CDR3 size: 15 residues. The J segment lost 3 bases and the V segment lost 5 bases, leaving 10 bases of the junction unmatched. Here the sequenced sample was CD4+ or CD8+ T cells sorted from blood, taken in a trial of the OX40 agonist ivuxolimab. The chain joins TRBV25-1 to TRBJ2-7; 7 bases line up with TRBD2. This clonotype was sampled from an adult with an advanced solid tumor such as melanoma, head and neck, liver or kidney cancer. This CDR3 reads CASSPFRASGYEQYF. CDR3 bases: TGTGCCAGCAGTCCTTTCCGGGCTAGCGGCTACGAGCAGTACTTC.